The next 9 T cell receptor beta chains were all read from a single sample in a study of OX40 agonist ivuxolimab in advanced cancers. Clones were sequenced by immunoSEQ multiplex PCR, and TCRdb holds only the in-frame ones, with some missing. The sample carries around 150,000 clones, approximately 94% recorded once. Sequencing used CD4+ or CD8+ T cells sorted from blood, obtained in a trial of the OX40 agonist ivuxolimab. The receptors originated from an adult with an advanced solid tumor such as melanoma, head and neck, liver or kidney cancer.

The CDR3 reads CASRLAGTLYNEQFF. The CDR3 DNA reads TGTGCCAGCAGACTAGCGGGAACCCTCTACAATGAGCAGTTCTTC. The genes are TRBV5-4 and TRBJ2-1, with 10 bases fitting TRBD2. The CDR3 covers 15 residues. The germline V gene has CDR1 SGHNT and CDR2 YYREEE (reference sequence). Trimming at V came to 5 bases and at J to 3 bases, leaving 5 bases not matched to a gene.

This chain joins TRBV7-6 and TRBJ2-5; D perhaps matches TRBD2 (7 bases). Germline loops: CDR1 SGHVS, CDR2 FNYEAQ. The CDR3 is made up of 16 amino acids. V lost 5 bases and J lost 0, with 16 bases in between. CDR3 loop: CASSPRGGRDQETQYF. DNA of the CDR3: TGTGCCAGCAGCCCCAGGGGAGGGAGGGACCAAGAGACCCAGTACTTC.

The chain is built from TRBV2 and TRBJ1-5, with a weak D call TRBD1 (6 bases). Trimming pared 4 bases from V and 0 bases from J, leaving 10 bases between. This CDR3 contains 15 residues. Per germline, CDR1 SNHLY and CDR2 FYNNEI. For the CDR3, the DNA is TGTGCCAGCAGTGGGGGGCAGAATAGCAATCAGCCCCAGCATTTT. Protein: CASSGGQNSNQPQHF.

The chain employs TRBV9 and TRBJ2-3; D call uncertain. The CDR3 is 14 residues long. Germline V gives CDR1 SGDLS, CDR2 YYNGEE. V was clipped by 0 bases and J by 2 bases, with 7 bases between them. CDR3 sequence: CASSVGDYTDTQYF. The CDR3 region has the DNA TGTGCCAGCAGCGTAGGGGATTACACAGATACGCAGTATTTT.

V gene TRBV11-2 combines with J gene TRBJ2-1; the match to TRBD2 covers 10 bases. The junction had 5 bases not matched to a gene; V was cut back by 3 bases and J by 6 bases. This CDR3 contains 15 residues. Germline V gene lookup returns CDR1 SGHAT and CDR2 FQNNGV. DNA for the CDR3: TGTGCCAGCAGCTTTGGGACTAGCGAGGCCAATGAGCAGTTCTTC. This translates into CASSFGTSEANEQFF.

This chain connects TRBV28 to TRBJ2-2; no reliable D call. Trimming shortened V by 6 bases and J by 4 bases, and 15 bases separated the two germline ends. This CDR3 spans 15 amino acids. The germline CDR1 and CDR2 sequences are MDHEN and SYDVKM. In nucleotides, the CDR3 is TGTGCCAGCAGACCTGGGATCTTGAGCACCGGGGAGCTGTTTTTT. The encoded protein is CASRPGILSTGELFF.

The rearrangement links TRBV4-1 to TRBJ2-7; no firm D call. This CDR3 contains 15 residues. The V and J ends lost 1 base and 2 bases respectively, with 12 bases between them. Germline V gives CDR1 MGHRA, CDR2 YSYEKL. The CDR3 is CASSQGGRDPYEQYF. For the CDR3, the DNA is TGCGCCAGCAGCCAAGGCGGTAGGGATCCCTACGAGCAGTACTTC.

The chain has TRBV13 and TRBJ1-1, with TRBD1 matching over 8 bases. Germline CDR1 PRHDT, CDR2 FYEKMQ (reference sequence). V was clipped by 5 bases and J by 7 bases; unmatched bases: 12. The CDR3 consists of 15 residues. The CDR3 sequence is CASSPGQGGLGEAFF. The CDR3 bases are TGTGCCAGCAGCCCAGGACAGGGAGGGTTGGGTGAAGCTTTCTTT.

The CDR3 sequence is CASSGGTSGLGETQYF. The CDR3 coding sequence is TGTGCCAGCAGCGGAGGGACTAGCGGCCTCGGGGAGACCCAGTACTTC. V is TRBV9 and J is TRBJ2-5; 11 positions match TRBD2. The V and J ends lost 3 bases and 5 bases, in that order; junction bases with no gene match: 9. The germline V gene encodes CDR1 SGDLS and CDR2 YYNGEE. The CDR3 covers 16 residues.